The TCR beta chain under discussion was sequenced for a study of PD-1 blockade in classical Hodgkin lymphoma. Whole-study results and caveats: Newly diagnosed patients were reported to start with lower TCR diversity than healthy donors. Exclusion removed patients who began nivolumab under 1 year after ASCT. Whereas CD4+ TCR diversity had risen significantly by C4D1, CD8+ TCR diversity had not.

Of note for this clone: The antigen remains unidentified.

Produced via immunoSEQ multiplex PCR; TCRdb's table is partial and in-frame only. Of 90,000 to 130,000 clones listed, 89% are singletons. Autologous stem cell transplantation was followed by relapse in every patient, and brentuximab vedotin exposure varied. Sequencing was performed on peripheral blood mononuclear cells (PBMCs), taken before the second cycle of nivolumab. This clonotype was obtained from a human donor with classical Hodgkin lymphoma.

Here the CDR3 reads CASSLGTGGYEQYF. In DNA form, the CDR3 reads TGTGCCAGCTCACTCGGGACAGGGGGCTACGAGCAGTACTTC. The chain is built from TRBV18 and TRBJ2-7, with 11 nucleotides matching TRBD1. The CDR3 runs 14 residues. CDR1 and CDR2 (germline): KGHSH, LQKENI. V lost 4 bases to trimming and J lost 3 bases; unmatched junction nucleotides: 2. Using reference TRBV18 and TRBJ2-7 for the parts outside the CDR3, the full variable domain is NAGVMQNPRHLVRRRGQEARLRCSPMKGHSHVYWYRQLPEEGLKFMVYLQKENIIDESGMPKERFSAEFPKEGPSILRIQQVVRGDSAAYFCASSLGTGGYEQYFGPGTRLTVT.